The clone carrying this T cell receptor (beta chain) appeared once. Authors' processing steps: Estimates of nucleated cell counts were drawn from the amplification of reference gene primers. Sequencing was performed with immunoSEQ multiplex PCR; in TCRdb, only in-frame clones are kept and a portion is missing. The D gene and trimming were derived from the DNA, and the V and J assignments and clone size from that table. This sample has 650,000 to 800,000 clones; more than 80% occur once, and the top ten carry roughly 0.25%. This entry is derived from a study of blood T cell repertoires in COVID-19. Study details: Whether acute or convalescent, the COVID-19 samples came from the United States, Italy and Spain. The cDNA or gDNA used as material had been derived from T cells, B-cell-depleted T cells, or PBMCs.

The V gene end was trimmed by 4 bases and the J gene end by 4 bases; junction bases not matched to a gene: 7. Germline V CDR1 and CDR2: LGHDT, YNNKEL (reference sequence). The CDR3 length is 14 residues. The clonotype was recovered from a woman aged 18-29 years with acute or convalescent COVID-19. Sequencing was done on a sample of peripheral blood. V is TRBV3-1 (or the pseudogene TRBV3-2) and J is TRBJ2-7; 7 bases agree with TRBD1. The CDR3 loop reads CASSPTGAFYEQYF. The CDR3 DNA is TGTGCCAGCAGCCCCACAGGGGCTTTTTACGAGCAGTACTTC.